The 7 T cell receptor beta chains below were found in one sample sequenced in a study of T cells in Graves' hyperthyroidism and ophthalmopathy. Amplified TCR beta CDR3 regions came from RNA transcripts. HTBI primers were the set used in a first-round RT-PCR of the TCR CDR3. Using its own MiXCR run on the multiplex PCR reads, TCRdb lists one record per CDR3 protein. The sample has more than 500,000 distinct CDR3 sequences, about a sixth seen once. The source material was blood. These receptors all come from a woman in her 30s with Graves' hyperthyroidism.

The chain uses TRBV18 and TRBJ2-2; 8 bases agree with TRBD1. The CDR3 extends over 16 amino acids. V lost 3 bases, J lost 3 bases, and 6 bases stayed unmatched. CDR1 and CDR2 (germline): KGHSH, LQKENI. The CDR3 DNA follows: TGTGCCAGCTCACCGCCGAGACAGGGGTACACCGGGGAGCTGTTTTTT. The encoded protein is CASSPPRQGYTGELFF.

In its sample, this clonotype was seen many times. Here the CDR3 reads CASSHGRAAPQHF. The DNA for the CDR3 is TGTGCCAGCAGCCATGGTAGAGCGGCGCCCCAGCATTTT. The chain is built from TRBV3-1 and TRBJ1-5; unclear D gene. V lost 3 bases, J lost 9 bases, and 12 bases lay in between. The CDR3 consists of 13 residues. CDR1 is LGHDT, CDR2 YNNKEL, per germline (reference sequence).

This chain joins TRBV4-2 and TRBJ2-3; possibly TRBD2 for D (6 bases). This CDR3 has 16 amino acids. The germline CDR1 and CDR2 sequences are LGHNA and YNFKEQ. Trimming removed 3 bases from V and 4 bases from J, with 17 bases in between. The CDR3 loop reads CASSQEGLARADTQYF. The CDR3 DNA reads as TGTGCCAGCAGCCAGGAGGGTCTAGCGAGAGCAGATACGCAGTATTTT.

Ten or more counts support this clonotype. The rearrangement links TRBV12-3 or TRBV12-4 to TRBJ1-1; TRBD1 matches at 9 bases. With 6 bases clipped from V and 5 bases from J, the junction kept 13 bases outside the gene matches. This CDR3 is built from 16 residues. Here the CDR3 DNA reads TGTGCCAGCAGCCCACCGGGACAGGGCCGATGGACTGAAGCTTTCTTT. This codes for CASSPPGQGRWTEAFF.

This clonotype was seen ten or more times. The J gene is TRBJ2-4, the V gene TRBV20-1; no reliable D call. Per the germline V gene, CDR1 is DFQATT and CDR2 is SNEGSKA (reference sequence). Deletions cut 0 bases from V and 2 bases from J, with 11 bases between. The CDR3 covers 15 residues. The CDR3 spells CSARDTMSSKNIQYF. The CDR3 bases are TGCAGTGCTAGAGATACAATGTCGTCCAAAAACATTCAGTACTTC.

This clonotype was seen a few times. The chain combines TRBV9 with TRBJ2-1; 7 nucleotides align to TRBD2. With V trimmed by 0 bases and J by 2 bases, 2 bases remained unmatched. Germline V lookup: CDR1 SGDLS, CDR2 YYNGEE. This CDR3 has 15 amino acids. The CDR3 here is CASSVGSGAYNEQFF. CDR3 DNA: TGTGCCAGCAGCGTAGGCAGCGGGGCCTACAATGAGCAGTTCTTC.

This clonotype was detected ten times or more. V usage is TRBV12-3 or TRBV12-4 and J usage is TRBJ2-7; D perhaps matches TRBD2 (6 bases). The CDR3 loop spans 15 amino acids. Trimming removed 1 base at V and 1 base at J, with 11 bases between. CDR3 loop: CASSLGGGGSYEQYF. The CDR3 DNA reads TGTGCCAGCAGTTTAGGGGGTGGGGGGTCCTACGAGCAGTACTTC.